The 4 T cell receptor beta chains below were found in one sample sequenced in a study of T cell responses to AZD1222 COVID-19 vaccine. Clones were sequenced by immunoSEQ multiplex PCR, and TCRdb holds only the in-frame ones, with some missing. The top ten clones hold around 5% of a sample with approximately 100,000 clones, about 93% of them seen once. This sample comprised peripheral blood, obtained on day 0 of AZD1222 vaccination. These receptors were collected from an adult in good health.

The chain has TRBV5-4 and TRBJ1-2, with D maybe TRBD1 (5 bases). The V and J ends lost 4 bases and 5 bases respectively, with 15 bases between them. This CDR3 is built from 14 residues. Germline assignment: CDR1 SGHNT and CDR2 YYREEE (reference sequence). The CDR3 region is CASSPDSVRYGYTF. In DNA form, the CDR3 reads TGTGCCAGCAGCCCCGACAGCGTTCGATATGGCTACACCTTC.

The J gene is TRBJ1-4, the V gene TRBV29-1; a possible D gene is TRBD1 (5 bases). V shed 4 bases and J shed 4 bases, with 13 bases lying between them. Germline V CDR1 and CDR2: SQVTM, ANQGSEA. The CDR3 consists of 14 residues. CDR3 amino acids: CSVAGGLGNEKLFF. DNA of the CDR3: TGCAGCGTTGCGGGGGGGTTGGGTAATGAAAAACTGTTTTTT.

The chain couples TRBV7-2 to TRBJ1-4; TRBD1 agrees at 8 bases. V shed 5 bases and J 8 bases; nucleotides not matched to a gene: 7. Looked up from germline, CDR1 is SGHTA and CDR2 is FQGNSA. There are 14 residues in the CDR3. In DNA, the CDR3 is TGTGCCAGCAGCCTAGACAGGGGTGGGGAAAAACTGTTTTTT. Its protein is CASSLDRGGEKLFF.

The chain uses TRBV27 and TRBJ2-1; 10 nucleotides agree with TRBD1. CDR3 length: 14 amino acids. Germline CDR1 is MNHEY and CDR2 is SMNVEV (reference sequence). V gave up 5 bases and J gave up 9 bases; unmatched junction bases: 7. CDR3 nucleotides: TGTGCCAGCAGTCTGACAGGGGGCAGGGGTGAGCAGTTCTTC. This codes for CASSLTGGRGEQFF.